The 23 T cell receptor beta chains below come from one sample, sequenced in a study of PD-L1 blockade in urothelial cancer. The protocol was immunoSEQ multiplex PCR, while the TCRdb copy is restricted to in-frame clones and leaves out a portion. This sample has roughly 45,000 clones, with approximately 81% found just once. Indicated time point: peripheral blood 6 weeks after treatment start. The sequences come from PBMCs, collected around atezolizumab (anti-PD-L1) treatment. The receptors originated from a man aged 65 to 79 with urothelial cancer.

V gene TRBV6-1 combines with J gene TRBJ2-7; TRBD2 aligns across 10 bases. The CDR3 length is 14 residues. Trimming removed 7 bases from V and 0 bases from J; junction bases left unmatched: 3. Germline values: CDR1 MNHNS, CDR2 SASEGT. The CDR3 protein is CASTIAGGSYEQYF. CDR3 bases: TGTGCCAGCACCATAGCGGGAGGCTCCTACGAGCAGTACTTC.

This chain joins TRBV10-2 and TRBJ2-1; 14 nucleotides match TRBD2. Trimming at V came to 9 bases and at J to 9 bases, leaving 7 bases not matched to a gene. The germline CDR1 and CDR2 sequences are WSHSY and SAAADI. The length of the CDR3 is 14 residues. Written as DNA, the CDR3 is TGCGCCAGTAGACTAGCGGGAGGGCCGGGTGAGCAGTTCTTC. This codes for CASRLAGGPGEQFF.

This chain uses TRBV18 with TRBJ2-7; D is uncertain. The germline V and J ends were trimmed by 2 bases and 4 bases, with 6 bases remaining between them. This CDR3 region has 12 residues. From germline, CDR1 is KGHSH and CDR2 LQKENI. The CDR3, as DNA: TGTGCCAGCTCACCAAGAACATACGAGCAGTACTTC. Protein product: CASSPRTYEQYF.

V and J are TRBV30 and TRBJ2-3; D unresolved. V was trimmed by 0 bases and J by 6 bases, leaving 19 bases between them. Germline-derived CDR1 and CDR2 are GTSNPN and SVGIG (reference sequence). The CDR3 contains 16 residues. This CDR3 reads CAWSVRGRPQADTQYF. CDR3 DNA: TGTGCCTGGAGTGTACGAGGCCGACCGCAAGCGGATACGCAGTATTTT.

This chain joins TRBV6-1 and TRBJ2-7; D may be TRBD1 (6 bases). Germline V lookup: CDR1 MNHNS, CDR2 SASEGT. This CDR3 region has 12 residues. Deletions cut 6 bases from V and 6 bases from J, with 12 bases between. CDR3 sequence reads: CASRLNRAEQYF. Here the CDR3 DNA reads TGTGCCAGCAGGTTAAACAGGGCCGAGCAGTACTTC.

The rearrangement links TRBV5-1 to TRBJ2-2; possible D gene TRBD1, 6 bases. The ends were cut back, 0 bases at V and 4 bases at J, with 13 bases in the middle. CDR3 size: 16 residues. Looked up from germline, CDR1 is SGHRS and CDR2 is YFSETQ. As DNA, the CDR3 is TGCGCCAGCAGCTTGGGACAGGCGAGTCCCACCGGGGAGCTGTTTTTT. It translates to CASSLGQASPTGELFF.

The V call is TRBV7-2, the J call TRBJ1-5, with unresolved D. From germline, CDR1 is SGHTA and CDR2 FQGNSA. The CDR3 length is 14 residues. Deletions cut 5 bases from V and 3 bases from J, with 11 bases between. CDR3 loop: CASSAGGNNQPQHF. The CDR3 bases are TGTGCCAGCAGCGCTGGTGGCAACAATCAGCCCCAGCATTTT.

This chain connects TRBV5-8 to TRBJ1-2, with a tentative D call TRBD1 (6 bases). Germline values: CDR1 SGHTS, CDR2 YDEGEE. V was cut by 2 bases and J by 4 bases, with 12 bases left in between. The CDR3 covers 14 residues. CDR3 bases: TGTGCCAGCAGCTTACCGGACAGAGCCTATGGCTACACCTTC. Its protein product is CASSLPDRAYGYTF.

This chain uses TRBV5-4 with TRBJ1-1; 9 bases are a match to TRBD1. The germline V gene has CDR1 SGHNT and CDR2 YYREEE (reference sequence). J lost 4 bases, V lost 3 bases, and 10 bases had no gene match. The CDR3 has 16 amino acids. The CDR3 DNA reads TGTGCCAGCAGCTCTACCCGGGACAGGGTCGGCACTGAAGCTTTCTTT. This gives the protein CASSSTRDRVGTEAFF.

This clone showed up just a few times. The DNA for the CDR3 is TGTGCCAGCAGTTTAGGCCCGCTAGCGGGCGACGAGCAGTACTTC. It translates to CASSLGPLAGDEQYF. This rearrangement joins TRBV28 to TRBJ2-7, with 8 bases aligning to TRBD2. This CDR3 has 15 residues. The ends lost 2 bases at V and 5 bases at J; junction bases unmatched: 8. The germline V gene encodes CDR1 MDHEN and CDR2 SYDVKM.

The chain is built from TRBV18 and TRBJ1-3; D gene unclear. This CDR3 has 15 residues. V lost 3 bases, J lost 0 bases, and 9 bases lay in between. Germline-derived CDR1 and CDR2 are KGHSH and LQKENI. CDR3 nucleotide sequence: TGTGCCAGCTCACCGGCGGCTGCCTCTGGAAACACCATATATTTT. It translates to CASSPAAASGNTIYF. The full variable domain, its missing parts supplied by reference TRBV18 and TRBJ1-3, is NAGVMQNPRHLVRRRGQEARLRCSPMKGHSHVYWYRQLPEEGLKFMVYLQKENIIDESGMPKERFSAEFPKEGPSILRIQQVVRGDSAAYFCASSPAAASGNTIYFGEGSWLTVV.

Only one count was recorded for this clone. The chain links TRBV7-8 to TRBJ1-2; D might be TRBD1 (6 bases). CDR1 and CDR2 (germline): SGHVS, FQNEAQ. Trimming removed 5 bases at V and 0 bases at J, with 10 bases between. The length of the CDR3 is 14 residues. CDR3 in amino acids: CASSPDRTNYGYTF. In DNA, the CDR3 is TGTGCCAGCAGCCCTGACAGGACTAACTATGGCTACACCTTC.

The V and J genes are TRBV14 and TRBJ2-7, with a tentative D call TRBD1 (6 bases). Germline V lookup: CDR1 SGHDN, CDR2 FVKESK. Trimming left V 4 bases short and J 1 base short, with 8 bases between. CDR3 size: 13 residues. For the CDR3, the DNA is TGTGCCAGCAGCCTAACAGGGTCCTACGAGCAGTACTTC. Translating gives CASSLTGSYEQYF.

In this sample, this clone turned up once. V gene TRBV5-4 combines with J gene TRBJ1-1, with a tentative D call TRBD1 (5 bases). Trimming left V 3 bases short and J 4 bases short, with 13 bases between. This CDR3 is 14 amino acids long. Per germline, CDR1 SGHNT and CDR2 YYREEE (reference sequence). CDR3 nucleotide sequence: TGTGCCAGCAGCTACATTGGGGGGGGCACTGAAGCTTTCTTT. Residues: CASSYIGGGTEAFF.

The table lists this clone with a count of one. The gene calls are TRBV25-1 and TRBJ2-3; 11 positions agree with TRBD1. This CDR3 contains 15 residues. The V and J ends lost 7 bases and 4 bases, in that order; junction bases with no gene match: 7. The germline V gene encodes CDR1 MGHDK and CDR2 SYGVNS. As DNA, the CDR3 is TGTGCCAGCACAAGGGGGACAGGGGGATCAGATACGCAGTATTTT. Residues: CASTRGTGGSDTQYF.

V usage is TRBV5-1 and J usage is TRBJ2-3, with D maybe TRBD2 (5 bases). The CDR3 contains 12 residues. V was clipped by 4 bases and J by 14 bases, with 17 bases between them. The germline V gene encodes CDR1 SGHRS and CDR2 YFSETQ. CDR3 bases: TGCGCCAGCAGCCTAGACCCAGGAGGATGGTATTTT. Its protein is CASSLDPGGWYF.

In this sample, this clone turned up a few times. The V gene is TRBV6-5, the J gene TRBJ1-1, with D maybe TRBD1 (6 bases). Germline-derived CDR1 and CDR2 are MNHEY and SVGAGI. Trimming cost V 5 bases and J 8 bases, with 15 bases left between them. The CDR3 runs 13 residues. The CDR3 loop is CASSHGGLLEAFF. CDR3 DNA sequence: TGTGCCAGCAGTCACGGGGGGCTCTTGGAAGCTTTCTTT.

This rearrangement joins TRBV6-5 to TRBJ1-1, with D possibly being TRBD1 (6 bases). CDR1 is MNHEY and CDR2 is SVGAGI in the germline V gene. V was pared by 0 bases and J by 3 bases, with 8 bases between. CDR3 length: 14 residues. The DNA of the CDR3 is TGTGCCAGCAGTTACTCGAACAGGGACACTGAAGCTTTCTTT. It yields the protein CASSYSNRDTEAFF.

V and J are TRBV11-2 and TRBJ1-1; D is undetermined. The length of the CDR3 is 15 residues. The V gene lost 0 bases and the J gene lost 2 bases, with 10 bases spanning the gap. Per germline, CDR1 SGHAT and CDR2 FQNNGV. The CDR3 reads CASSLELSFNTEAFF. In DNA, the CDR3 is TGTGCCAGCAGCTTAGAACTATCCTTTAACACTGAAGCTTTCTTT.

V and J are TRBV7-6 and TRBJ2-7; tentatively, D is TRBD2 (7 bases). The CDR3 is 18 amino acids. In germline, CDR1 is SGHVS, CDR2 FNYEAQ. V was shortened by 1 base and J by 5 bases, with 24 bases between the two germline ends. Here the CDR3 reads CASSLGGSGGGLGHEQYF. CDR3 coding DNA: TGTGCCAGCAGCTTAGGAGGATCGGGGGGCGGCTTGGGGCACGAGCAGTACTTC. The entire variable domain, with the rest obtained from reference TRBV7-6 and TRBJ2-7, is as follows: GAGVSQSPRYKVTKRGQDVALRCDPISGHVSLYWYRQALGQGPEFLTYFNYEAQQDKSGLPNDRFSAERPEGSISTLTIQRTEQRDSAMYRCASSLGGSGGGLGHEQYFGPGTRLTVT.

The J gene is TRBJ1-1, the V gene TRBV19; 12 positions agree with TRBD1. Germline V gives CDR1 LNHDA, CDR2 SQIVND (reference sequence). V lost 10 bases, J lost 4 bases, and 4 bases stayed unmatched. This CDR3 has 13 amino acids. The CDR3 coding sequence is TGTGCCATTATGGGACAGGGGGCCACTGAAGCTTTCTTT. Translated, it gives CAIMGQGATEAFF.

The chain has TRBV5-5 and TRBJ2-7; D possibly corresponds to TRBD2 (5 bases). The CDR3 spans 14 residues. Trimming left V 3 bases short and J 4 bases short, with 14 bases between. Germline CDR1 is SGHKS and CDR2 is YYEKEE (reference sequence). The CDR3 here is CASSSAGHGYEQYF. CDR3 coding DNA: TGTGCCAGCAGCTCCGCGGGCCATGGATACGAGCAGTACTTC.

V is TRBV6-5 and J is TRBJ2-3, with 9 positions matching TRBD2. Germline V gene lookup returns CDR1 MNHEY and CDR2 SVGAGI. The CDR3 contains 16 residues. Trimming cost V 2 bases and J 6 bases; bases outside gene matches: 9. The CDR3 sequence: CASSYRGGRARDTQYF. The CDR3 region has the DNA TGTGCCAGCAGTTACCGTGGCGGGAGGGCGAGGGATACGCAGTATTTT.